Each of the 6 T cell receptor beta chains below was sequenced from the same sample in a study of read filtering for tumor transcriptome and immune sequencing. The library was built from about 370 ng RNA with molecular barcoded adaptors for alpha/delta and beta/gamma chains. One entry per CDR3 protein results from TCRdb running MiXCR on the reads. The sample consists of about 38,000 distinct CDR3 sequences, roughly an eighth of them appearing once. Sequenced material: a population of CD138-negative cells sorted from bone marrow. These receptor sequences come from a donor aged 40 or older with multiple myeloma.

There are a few counts of this clonotype. The gene calls are TRBV28 and TRBJ2-5; 9 nucleotides match TRBD1. CDR1 MDHEN and CDR2 SYDVKM come from the germline V gene. The length of the CDR3 is 15 residues. V was pared by 5 bases and J by 4 bases, with 8 bases of the junction left unmatched. CDR3 loop: CASSGAGQGGETQYF. CDR3 coding DNA: TGTGCCAGCAGTGGGGCGGGACAGGGTGGAGAGACCCAGTACTTC. Using reference TRBV28 and TRBJ2-5 for the parts outside the CDR3, the full variable domain is DVKVTQSSRYLVKRTGEKVFLECVQDMDHENMFWYRQDPGLGLRLIYFSYDVKMKEKGDIPEGYSVSREKKERFSLILESASTNQTSMYLCASSGAGQGGETQYFGPGTRLLVL.

This clonotype came up many times. This chain uses TRBV13 with TRBJ2-7; TRBD2 matches at 11 bases. The CDR3 consists of 16 residues. Losses at the gene ends were 5 bases for V and 4 bases for J; bases not matched to a gene: 10. The germline V gene has CDR1 PRHDT and CDR2 FYEKMQ (reference sequence). The CDR3 bases are TGTGCCAGCAGCCCCGCCGGGACTAGCGGAGTTTACGAGCAGTACTTC. Translation gives CASSPAGTSGVYEQYF.

This clonotype was counted at least ten times. The chain uses TRBV4-2 and TRBJ2-5, with TRBD2 identical over 12 bases. The germline gives CDR1 LGHNA, CDR2 YNFKEQ. Unmatched junction bases numbered 4, after V lost 1 base and J lost 4 bases. The CDR3 spans 16 residues. CDR3 in DNA: TGTGCCAGCAGCCAAGGGACTAGCGGGAAGGGAGAGACCCAGTACTTC. The encoded protein is CASSQGTSGKGETQYF.

Many counts were recorded for this clonotype. The CDR3, as DNA: TGTGCCAGCAGCTTAGCGGGGACTAGCGGGACTAGCACAGATACGCAGTATTTT. Protein product: CASSLAGTSGTSTDTQYF. This chain joins TRBV7-2 and TRBJ2-3; 13 bases fit TRBD2. The CDR3 is made up of 18 amino acids. Germline V lookup: CDR1 SGHTA, CDR2 FQGNSA. V lost 0 bases and J lost 0; bases outside the gene matches: 3.

There are many counts of this clonotype. This chain links TRBV5-4 with TRBJ2-1; 14 bases agree with TRBD2. V dropped 4 bases and J dropped 10; count of bases not matched to a gene: 16. CDR3 size: 18 residues. Germline CDR1 SGHNT, CDR2 YYREEE (reference sequence). DNA of the CDR3: TGTGCCAGCAGCCCCATTTCGCTCGGGACTAGCGGGAGCCCCGAGCAGTTCTTC. As protein: CASSPISLGTSGSPEQFF.

This clonotype was counted at least ten times. This chain joins TRBV29-1 and TRBJ1-2; unclear D gene. The CDR3 consists of 16 residues. With 4 bases removed from V and 4 bases from J, the gap between germline ends came to 22 bases. Per the germline V gene, CDR1 is SQVTM and CDR2 is ANQGSEA. CDR3 sequence: CSVVPPGGSLGYGYTF. DNA of the CDR3: TGCAGCGTTGTCCCCCCAGGAGGGAGTCTTGGCTATGGCTACACCTTC. Together with reference TRBV29-1 and TRBJ1-2, the CDR3 gives the full variable domain: SAVISQKPSRDICQRGTSLTIQCQVDSQVTMMFWYRQQPGQSLTLIATANQGSEATYESGFVIDKFPISRPNLTFSTLTVSNMSPEDSSIYLCSVVPPGGSLGYGYTFGSGTRLTVV.